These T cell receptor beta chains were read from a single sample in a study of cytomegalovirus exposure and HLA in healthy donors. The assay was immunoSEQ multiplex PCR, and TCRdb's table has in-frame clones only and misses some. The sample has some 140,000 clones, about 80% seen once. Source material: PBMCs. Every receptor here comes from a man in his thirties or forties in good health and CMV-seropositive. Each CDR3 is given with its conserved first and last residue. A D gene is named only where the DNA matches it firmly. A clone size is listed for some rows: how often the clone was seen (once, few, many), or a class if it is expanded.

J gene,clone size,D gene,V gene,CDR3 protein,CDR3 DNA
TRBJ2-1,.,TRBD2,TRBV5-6,CASSASGSLNYNEQFF,TGTGCCAGCAGCGCAAGCGGGAGTCTAAACTACAATGAGCAGTTCTTC
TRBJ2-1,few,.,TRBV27,CASSPEYRVAEQFF,TGTGCCAGCAGTCCGGAATACAGGGTGGCGGAGCAGTTCTTC
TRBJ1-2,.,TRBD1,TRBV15,CATSTAGTVYGYTF,TGTGCCACCAGCACAGCCGGGACAGTGTATGGCTACACCTTC
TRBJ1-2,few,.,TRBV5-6,CASSSRLGGYTF,TGTGCCAGCAGCTCGAGACTCGGCGGCTACACCTTC
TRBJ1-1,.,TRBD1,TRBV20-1,CSASRDRGAFF,TGCAGTGCCAGCCGGGACAGGGGTGCTTTCTTT
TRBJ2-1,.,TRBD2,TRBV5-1,CASSTLAGDFNEQFF,TGCGCCAGCAGCACACTAGCGGGAGACTTCAATGAGCAGTTCTTC
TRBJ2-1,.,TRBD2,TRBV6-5,CASRGLALFF,TGTGCCAGTAGAGGACTAGCCCTGTTCTTC
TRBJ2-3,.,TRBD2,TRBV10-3,CAIGLADRTDTQYF,TGTGCCATCGGACTAGCGGATCGCACAGATACGCAGTATTTT
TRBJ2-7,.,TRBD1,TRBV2,CASKTNRQGSYEQYF,TGTGCCAGCAAGACAAATAGACAGGGCTCCTACGAGCAGTACTTC
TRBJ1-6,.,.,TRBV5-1,CASSLMAGENSPLHF,TGCGCCAGCAGCTTAATGGCAGGGGAAAATTCACCCCTCCACTTT
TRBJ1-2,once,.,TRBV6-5,CASSYWGDYGYTF,TGTGCCAGCAGTTATTGGGGGGACTATGGCTACACCTTC
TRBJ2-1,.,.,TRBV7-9,CASSASDEQFF,TGTGCCAGCAGCGCTAGTGATGAGCAGTTCTTC
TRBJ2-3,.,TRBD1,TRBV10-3,CAISEDRGRTDTQYF,TGTGCCATCAGTGAGGACAGGGGGCGCACAGATACGCAGTATTTT
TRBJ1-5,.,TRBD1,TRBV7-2,CASSSQGAAGVQHF,TGTGCCAGCAGCTCCCAGGGGGCGGCTGGAGTCCAGCATTTT
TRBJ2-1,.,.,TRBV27,CASISLGGGEQFF,TGTGCCAGCATTTCCCTAGGGGGGGGTGAGCAGTTCTTC
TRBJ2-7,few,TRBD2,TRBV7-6,CASSLGSSGITTYEQYF,TGTGCCAGCAGCTTAGGTTCTAGCGGGATAACGACCTACGAGCAGTACTTC
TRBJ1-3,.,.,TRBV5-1,CASSPFGAGNTIYF,TGCGCCAGCAGCCCTTTCGGGGCTGGAAACACCATATATTTT
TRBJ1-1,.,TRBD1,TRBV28,CASRLTGGRNTEAFF,TGTGCCAGCAGGCTTACAGGGGGGAGGAACACTGAAGCTTTCTTT
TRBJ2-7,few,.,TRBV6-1,CASSDPAAYPYEQYF,TGTGCCAGCAGTGACCCCGCCGCGTACCCCTACGAGCAGTACTTC
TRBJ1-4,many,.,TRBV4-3,CASSQDLADGNEKLFF,TGCGCCAGCAGCCAAGATTTAGCGGACGGTAATGAAAAACTGTTTTTT
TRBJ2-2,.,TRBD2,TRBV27,CASSPLAGRNTGELFF,TGTGCCAGCAGCCCGCTAGCGGGGAGAAACACCGGGGAGCTGTTTTTT
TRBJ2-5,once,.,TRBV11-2,CASSYEETQYF,TGTGCCAGCAGTTATGAGGAGACCCAGTACTTC
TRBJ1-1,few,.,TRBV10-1,CASSPDSFTEAFF,TGCGCCAGCAGCCCGGACAGCTTTACTGAAGCTTTCTTT
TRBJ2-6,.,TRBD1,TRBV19,CASSIPPGQGPGANVLTF,TGTGCCAGTAGTATTCCCCCGGGACAGGGTCCTGGGGCCAACGTCCTGACTTTC
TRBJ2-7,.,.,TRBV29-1,CSVGKGLGVSYEQYF,TGCAGCGTTGGAAAGGGACTCGGTGTTTCCTACGAGCAGTACTTC
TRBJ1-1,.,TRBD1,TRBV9,CASSLWTGTEAFF,TGTGCCAGCAGCCTTTGGACAGGCACTGAAGCTTTCTTT
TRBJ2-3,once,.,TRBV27,CASSTLQGADTQYF,TGTGCCAGCAGCACTCTACAGGGCGCAGATACGCAGTATTTT
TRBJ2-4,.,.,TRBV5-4,CASSLDRVGKNIQYF,TGTGCCAGCAGCTTGGACAGGGTTGGCAAAAACATTCAGTACTTC
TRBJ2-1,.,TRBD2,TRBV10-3,CAISPAGGGLYNEQFF,TGTGCCATCAGCCCCGCGGGGGGAGGACTCTACAATGAGCAGTTCTTC
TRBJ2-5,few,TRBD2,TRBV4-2,CASSQERGGQETQYF,TGTGCCAGCAGCCAAGAGCGGGGGGGCCAAGAGACCCAGTACTTC
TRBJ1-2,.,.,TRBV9,CASSVDDRTNYGYTF,TGTGCCAGCAGCGTAGATGACAGAACTAACTATGGCTACACCTTC
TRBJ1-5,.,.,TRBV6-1,CASTRTGADQPQHF,TGTGCCAGCACCCGAACCGGTGCCGATCAGCCCCAGCATTTT
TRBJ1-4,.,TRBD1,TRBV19,CASSQGESEKLFF,TGTGCCAGTAGTCAGGGGGAGAGTGAAAAACTGTTTTTT
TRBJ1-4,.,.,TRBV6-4,CARKRVVDGKGEKLFF,TGTGCCAGGAAAAGGGTTGTAGATGGTAAGGGGGAAAAACTGTTTTTT
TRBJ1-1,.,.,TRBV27,CARQFTIMEITEAFF,TGTGCCAGACAATTTACAATTATGGAGATCACTGAAGCTTTCTTT
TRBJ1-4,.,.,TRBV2,CASSDRAFANEKLFF,TGTGCCAGCAGTGACAGGGCCTTCGCTAATGAAAAACTGTTTTTT
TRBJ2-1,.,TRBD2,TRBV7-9,CASSPQLAGYNEQFF,TGTGCCAGCAGCCCCCAGTTAGCGGGGTACAATGAGCAGTTCTTC
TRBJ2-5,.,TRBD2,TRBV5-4,CASSQISGLGRETQYF,TGTGCCAGCAGCCAAATATCGGGACTAGGAAGAGAGACCCAGTACTTC
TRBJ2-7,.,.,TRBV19,CASSIGQGYEQYF,TGTGCCAGTAGTATAGGGCAGGGCTACGAGCAGTACTTC